The 30 T cell receptor beta chains given below trace back to one sample, sequenced in a study of memory CD4+ T cells and cytomegalovirus serostatus. Single viable CD3+CD4+CD8-CD45RO+ cells were sorted as the memory CD4+ T cells. Clones were sequenced by immunoSEQ multiplex PCR, and TCRdb holds only the in-frame ones, with some missing. This table holds over 65,000 clones, 75% to 90% found once. The sample was memory CD4+ T cells from blood. The receptors originated from an adult in good health and CMV-seronegative.

This chain connects TRBV30 to TRBJ2-7; 8 bases line up with TRBD1. Per germline, CDR1 GTSNPN and CDR2 SVGIG (reference sequence). V was pared by 4 bases and J by 2 bases, with 7 bases of the junction left unmatched. This CDR3 has 14 amino acids. For the CDR3, the DNA is TGTGCCTGGACTACCCAGGGGGCCCCCTACGAGCAGTACTTC. Translation: CAWTTQGAPYEQYF.

The V gene is TRBV2, the J gene TRBJ1-2; a weak D match, TRBD1 (6 bases). CDR1 SNHLY and CDR2 FYNNEI come from the germline V gene. The CDR3 covers 15 residues. V shed 5 bases and J shed 0 bases, with 13 bases lying between them. CDR3 amino acids: CASSLQGLANYGYTF. CDR3 nucleotides: TGTGCCAGCAGTCTACAGGGTTTAGCTAACTATGGCTACACCTTC.

This chain uses TRBV18 with TRBJ1-1, with D unclear. V lost 10 bases and J lost 0, with 12 bases in between. The CDR3 is made up of 13 amino acids. Germline assignment: CDR1 KGHSH and CDR2 LQKENI. Here the CDR3 DNA reads TGTGCCACCCTCGGGCAGGTGAACACTGAAGCTTTCTTT. Residues: CATLGQVNTEAFF.

In this sample, this clone turned up a few times. The chain couples TRBV6-1 to TRBJ1-2; possible D gene TRBD1, 5 bases. Deletions cut 7 bases from V and 7 bases from J, with 16 bases between. The CDR3 has 13 residues. Germline CDR1 is MNHNS and CDR2 is SASEGT. Written as DNA, the CDR3 is TGTGCCAGCATTGGGACCTCGCCAGCTGGCTACACCTTC. As protein: CASIGTSPAGYTF.

The rearrangement joins TRBV2 to TRBJ2-7; 10 bases agree with TRBD2. This CDR3 is 15 amino acids long. V was clipped by 2 bases and J by 6 bases; unmatched bases: 7. Germline V gene data show CDR1 as SNHLY and CDR2 as FYNNEI. CDR3 in DNA: TGTGCCAGCAGTGAACGGGGGACTAGCGTCGTCGAGCAGTACTTC. Encoded protein: CASSERGTSVVEQYF.

This chain links TRBV19 with TRBJ1-1; no clear D gene. Germline loops: CDR1 LNHDA, CDR2 SQIVND (reference sequence). The CDR3 covers 16 residues. The V end was cut by 1 base, the J end by 3 bases, with 15 bases between. For the CDR3, the DNA is TGTGCCAGTAGTATAGGCGGCAGGAGTTTCTACACTGAAGCTTTCTTT. Its translation: CASSIGGRSFYTEAFF.

This clone showed up just a few times. V and J are TRBV27 and TRBJ1-2; D uncertain. Germline values: CDR1 MNHEY, CDR2 SMNVEV (reference sequence). V was trimmed by 5 bases and J by 4 bases, leaving 11 bases between them. This CDR3 is 13 amino acids long. CDR3 nucleotide sequence: TGTGCCAGCAGTGTGGACGGCCTCTATGGCTACACCTTC. It translates to CASSVDGLYGYTF.

This sequence joins TRBV7-3 and TRBJ2-2; D ambiguous. Germline V gene data show CDR1 as SGHTA and CDR2 as FQGTGA. V shed 1 base and J shed 1 base, with 7 bases lying between them. The CDR3 runs 15 residues. CDR3 protein: CASSLRGRNTGELFF. The CDR3 bases are TGTGCCAGCAGCTTAAGGGGTAGGAACACCGGGGAGCTGTTTTTT.

The chain couples TRBV9 to TRBJ1-4, with D possibly TRBD1 on 5 matching bases. This CDR3 is 14 amino acids long. V dropped 1 base and J dropped 8 bases, with 12 bases sitting between them. Germline V gene sequence: CDR1 SGDLS, CDR2 YYNGEE. The CDR3 is CASSVSGQDEKLFF. The DNA for the CDR3 is TGTGCCAGCAGCGTATCGGGGCAAGACGAAAAACTGTTTTTT.

The sample holds a few counts of this clone. The chain uses TRBV5-4 and TRBJ1-2, with TRBD1 as a possible D gene (5 bases). The CDR3 covers 15 residues. Germline CDR1 SGHNT, CDR2 YYREEE (reference sequence). V shed 1 base and J shed 2 bases, with 12 bases lying between them. The chain's CDR3 is CASSLRVGENYGYTF. The CDR3 DNA sequence: TGTGCCAGCAGCTTGCGGGTAGGGGAAAACTATGGCTACACCTTC.

V gene TRBV7-3 combines with J gene TRBJ1-1, with 9 nucleotides matching TRBD1. The CDR3 totals 17 residues. Germline V gene data show CDR1 as SGHTA and CDR2 as FQGTGA. After removal of 0 bases from V and 1 base from J, the junction contained 6 bases not matched to a gene. CDR3 DNA: TGTGCCAGCAGCTTAACCAGAGCGGGACAGGGGAACACTGAAGCTTTCTTT. The encoded protein is CASSLTRAGQGNTEAFF.

This chain connects TRBV2 to TRBJ1-4, with TRBD1 matching 7 bases. The CDR3 has 11 residues. Germline trimming cut 2 bases from V and 12 bases from J; bases unmatched to any gene: 0. From germline, CDR1 is SNHLY and CDR2 FYNNEI. This CDR3 reads CASSEQGELFF. CDR3 sequence (DNA): TGTGCCAGCAGTGAACAGGGGGAACTGTTTTTT.

The gene calls are TRBV18 and TRBJ1-4; 8 bases fit TRBD1. The CDR3 loop spans 16 amino acids. Losses at the gene ends were 2 bases for V and 4 bases for J; bases not matched to a gene: 6. Germline loops: CDR1 KGHSH, CDR2 LQKENI. CDR3 sequence reads: CASSPINTGGNEKLFF. In DNA, the CDR3 is TGTGCCAGCTCACCAATCAACACAGGGGGTAATGAAAAACTGTTTTTT.

The rearrangement joins TRBV5-1 to TRBJ2-7, with D possibly matching TRBD1 (6 bases). Germline loops: CDR1 SGHRS, CDR2 YFSETQ. This CDR3 has 17 residues. The germline V and J ends were trimmed by 2 bases and 2 bases, with 20 bases remaining between them. CDR3 protein: CASSFRSKTGGTYEQYF. The CDR3 DNA follows: TGCGCCAGCAGCTTTAGAAGTAAGACAGGTGGTACCTACGAGCAGTACTTC.

The V call is TRBV6-6, the J call TRBJ2-1, with TRBD2 identical over 8 bases. The trim removed 10 bases at V and 9 bases at J, leaving 17 bases unmatched. The length of the CDR3 is 15 residues. The germline gives CDR1 MNHNY, CDR2 SVGAGI (reference sequence). The CDR3 DNA sequence: TGTGCCACAGCAGGGAAGCAAGGACTAGCCTTTGAGCAGTTCTTC. Amino acids: CATAGKQGLAFEQFF.

Here the CDR3 reads CASSRGGMMNTEAFF. The CDR3 bases are TGCGCCAGCAGCCGGGGAGGGATGATGAACACTGAAGCTTTCTTT. V and J are TRBV4-1 and TRBJ1-1, with no clear D. CDR1 and CDR2 (germline): MGHRA, YSYEKL. This CDR3 region has 15 residues. V was clipped by 4 bases and J by 0 bases, with 12 bases between them.

This clone has only one observation. The rearrangement joins TRBV9 to TRBJ1-2; D remains unclear. Germline values: CDR1 SGDLS, CDR2 YYNGEE. The CDR3 has 15 amino acids. Deletions cut 0 bases from V and 2 bases from J, with 11 bases between. The CDR3 bases are TGTGCCAGCAGCGTAGGGCCCTCTGAAAACTATGGCTACACCTTC. This encodes CASSVGPSENYGYTF.

This clone was recorded once. The chain has TRBV5-6 and TRBJ2-5; 8 bases agree with TRBD1. V trimming: 2 bases; J trimming: 4 bases; junction bases outside the gene matches: 4. The CDR3 sequence is 14 residues long. CDR1 and CDR2 (germline): SGHDT, YYEEEE. DNA of the CDR3: TGTGCCAGCAGCTTTTGGACAGGGCTAGAGACCCAGTACTTC. Protein sequence: CASSFWTGLETQYF.

This clone turned up a few times. J is TRBJ1-1 and V is TRBV18, with D possibly being TRBD1 (6 bases). V dropped 3 bases and J dropped 1 base, with 12 bases sitting between them. This CDR3 contains 15 residues. Germline-derived CDR1 and CDR2 are KGHSH and LQKENI. Here the CDR3 DNA reads TGTGCCAGCTCACCCCCCGGGACAAAGAACACTGAAGCTTTCTTT. It codes for CASSPPGTKNTEAFF.

This clone was picked up a small number of times. V and J are TRBV7-9 and TRBJ1-4, with TRBD1 as a possible D gene (5 bases). This CDR3 comprises 15 residues. V dropped 1 base and J dropped 5 bases, with 11 bases sitting between them. Germline V CDR1 and CDR2: SEHNR, FQNEAQ (reference sequence). The CDR3 here is CASSLDSGSNEKLFF. The CDR3 nucleotides read TGTGCCAGCAGCTTAGATTCAGGGTCCAATGAAAAACTGTTTTTT. The full variable domain, with the rest looked up from reference TRBV7-9 and TRBJ1-4, is DTGVSQNPRHKITKRGQNVTFRCDPISEHNRLYWYRQTLGQGPEFLTYFQNEAQLEKSRLLSDRFSAERPKGSFSTLEIQRTEQGDSAMYLCASSLDSGSNEKLFFGSGTQLSVL.

For this clone: At one boundary the junction diverges from the germline segment, which might be a read error. V gene TRBV6-4 combines with J gene TRBJ1-1, with D maybe TRBD1 (5 bases). Germline-derived CDR1 and CDR2 are MRHNA and SNTAGT. The CDR3 is made up of 14 amino acids. CDR3 residues: CASSYSQGNTEAFF. The CDR3 nucleotides read TGTGCCAGCAGTTACTCCCAGGGGAACACTGAAGCTTTCTTT.

The chain has TRBV19 and TRBJ2-2, with 11 positions matching TRBD1. Germline loops: CDR1 LNHDA, CDR2 SQIVND (reference sequence). V was pared by 6 bases and J by 5 bases, with 2 bases of the junction left unmatched. This CDR3 has 14 residues. The CDR3 is CASSGTGGTGELFF. The CDR3 DNA reads as TGTGCCAGTAGCGGGACAGGGGGGACCGGGGAGCTGTTTTTT.

The chain uses TRBV2 and TRBJ2-6; TRBD1 matches 7 bases. With 6 bases clipped from V and 0 bases from J, the junction kept 14 bases outside the gene matches. CDR1 is SNHLY and CDR2 is FYNNEI in the germline V gene. This CDR3 spans 19 amino acids. CDR3 bases: TGTGCCAGCAGGAGGGACAGCCTAGCCAATCTCTCTGGGGCCAACGTCCTGACTTTC. Amino acid sequence: CASRRDSLANLSGANVLTF.

V is TRBV7-9 and J is TRBJ1-1; 7 positions match TRBD1. J lost 1 base, V lost 3 bases, and 2 bases had no gene match. CDR3 length: 14 residues. The germline gives CDR1 SEHNR, CDR2 FQNEAQ (reference sequence). The CDR3 is CASSFGTANTEAFF. CDR3 bases: TGTGCCAGCAGCTTTGGGACAGCGAACACTGAAGCTTTCTTT. Full variable domain (remainder filled in from reference TRBV7-9 and TRBJ1-1): DTGVSQNPRHKITKRGQNVTFRCDPISEHNRLYWYRQTLGQGPEFLTYFQNEAQLEKSRLLSDRFSAERPKGSFSTLEIQRTEQGDSAMYLCASSFGTANTEAFFGQGTRLTVV.

This clone was picked up a small number of times. The gene calls are TRBV7-9 and TRBJ1-1; maybe TRBD1 (5 bases). CDR1 and CDR2 (germline): SEHNR, FQNEAQ (reference sequence). V lost 1 base and J 4 bases, leaving 13 bases between the germline ends. CDR3 length: 15 amino acids. The CDR3 loop is CASSLGQGIGTEAFF. The CDR3 DNA reads as TGTGCCAGCAGCTTAGGTCAGGGAATCGGCACTGAAGCTTTCTTT.

The V call is TRBV28, the J call TRBJ2-7; 7 bases line up with TRBD1. This CDR3 has 13 amino acids. V trimming: 2 bases; J trimming: 5 bases; junction bases outside the gene matches: 3. Germline V gene sequence: CDR1 MDHEN, CDR2 SYDVKM. The CDR3: CASSLDRVHEQYF. DNA of the CDR3: TGTGCCAGCAGTTTAGACAGGGTACACGAGCAGTACTTC.

This chain joins TRBV30 and TRBJ1-1, with 8 bases fitting TRBD1. The V gene's germline CDR1 is GTSNPN and CDR2 SVGIG (reference sequence). The CDR3 has 13 amino acids. The trim removed 2 bases at V and 5 bases at J, leaving 4 bases unmatched. In DNA, the CDR3 is TGTGCCTGGAGTCGGACAGGGTGGACTGAAGCTTTCTTT. Amino acids: CAWSRTGWTEAFF.

This sequence joins TRBV27 and TRBJ2-2, with D maybe TRBD1 (6 bases). The V gene's germline CDR1 is MNHEY and CDR2 SMNVEV (reference sequence). The CDR3 covers 17 residues. V dropped 5 bases and J dropped 1 base, with 17 bases sitting between them. The CDR3 reads CASSPITGTWNTGELFF. The CDR3 nucleotides are TGTGCCAGCAGTCCTATAACAGGGACGTGGAACACCGGGGAGCTGTTTTTT.

This clone has at least ten counts. J is TRBJ1-6 and V is TRBV7-8; TRBD1 agrees at 9 bases. The CDR3 spans 16 residues. V shed 5 bases, J shed 7 bases, and the junction held 9 bases outside the gene matches. Per germline, CDR1 SGHVS and CDR2 FQNEAQ. The CDR3 region is CASSRDRVPINSPLHF. The DNA for the CDR3 is TGTGCCAGCAGCCGGGACAGGGTACCCATAAATTCACCCCTCCACTTT.

This clone was recorded a few times. The chain couples TRBV11-2 to TRBJ2-5; D uncertain. This CDR3 is 13 amino acids long. Germline loops: CDR1 SGHAT, CDR2 FQNNGV. V lost 1 base, J lost 5 bases, and 8 bases lay in between. The CDR3 DNA is TGTGCCAGCAGCTTAGGAGGCCCGGAGACCCAGTACTTC. Its translation is CASSLGGPETQYF.